The next 23 T cell receptor beta chains were all read from a single sample in a study of T cell repertoires in ileal Crohn's disease. Measured with immunoSEQ multiplex PCR; TCRdb has only the in-frame clones, and not every one. In the table there are a few thousand clones, about 80% of which are singletons. The sample consisted of ileal tissue. The receptors derive from an adult with Crohn's disease.

The V and J genes are TRBV4-3 and TRBJ2-7; D perhaps matches TRBD2 (7 bases). The CDR3 covers 14 residues. Germline values: CDR1 LGHNA, CDR2 YSLEER. Trimming pared 4 bases from V and 5 bases from J, leaving 15 bases between. The CDR3 DNA follows: TGCGCCAGCAGCCCGGGGAGGGGGTCAGACGAGCAGTACTTC. This gives the protein CASSPGRGSDEQYF.

The CDR3, as DNA: TGTGCCAGCAGCCCCGGGACAGGGGGATATAATTCACCCCTCCACTTT. The encoded protein is CASSPGTGGYNSPLHF. The V gene is TRBV7-2, the J gene TRBJ1-6, with 11 bases fitting TRBD1. This CDR3 region has 16 residues. V lost 5 bases, J lost 4 bases, and 4 bases stayed unmatched. Germline lookup yields CDR1 SGHTA and CDR2 FQGNSA.

The V and J genes are TRBV14 and TRBJ1-2, with 8 bases aligning to TRBD1. CDR1 SGHDN and CDR2 FVKESK come from the germline V gene. V shed 1 base, J shed 8 bases, and the junction held 9 bases outside the gene matches. CDR3 length: 15 amino acids. The CDR3 nucleotides read TGTGCCAGCAGCCAAGCCCAGGGACAGGTGGAGGGCTACACCTTC. Protein sequence: CASSQAQGQVEGYTF.

This chain joins TRBV28 and TRBJ2-7; D gene unclear. Germline V CDR1 and CDR2: MDHEN, SYDVKM. V shed 6 bases and J shed 4 bases, with 10 bases lying between them. CDR3 length equals 12 residues. In DNA form, the CDR3 reads TGTGCCAGCAGCTTGGGCTTATACGAGCAGTACTTC. Its protein product is CASSLGLYEQYF.

The J gene is TRBJ2-5, the V gene TRBV7-9, with 8 bases fitting TRBD1. CDR1 and CDR2 (germline): SEHNR, FQNEAQ (reference sequence). V lost 2 bases and J lost 4; bases outside the gene matches: 3. This CDR3 is 14 amino acids long. The CDR3 region has the DNA TGTGCCAGCAGCTTAACAGGGGGAATAGAGACCCAGTACTTC. Encoded protein: CASSLTGGIETQYF.

The rearrangement joins TRBV25-1 to TRBJ1-6; maybe TRBD1 (5 bases). Germline V CDR1 and CDR2: MGHDK, SYGVNS. Trimming stripped 8 bases from V and 8 bases from J, with 16 bases between. The CDR3 has 14 residues. Here the CDR3 reads CASGGGGIYSPLHF. In DNA, the CDR3 is TGTGCCAGCGGGGGTGGGGGGATTTATTCACCCCTCCACTTT.

The V gene is TRBV10-3, the J gene TRBJ1-2; 7 bases are a match to TRBD1. The germline V gene has CDR1 ENHRY and CDR2 SYGVKD. This CDR3 is 16 amino acids long. Unmatched junction bases numbered 11, after V lost 3 bases and J lost 4 bases. CDR3 nucleotide sequence: TGTGCCATCAGTGACCTCCGGGACAGAAGCATCTATGGCTACACCTTC. It is translated as CAISDLRDRSIYGYTF.

This clone occurred once. The gene calls are TRBV5-6 and TRBJ2-1, with a weak D call TRBD1 (6 bases). This CDR3 is 13 amino acids long. The ends were cut back, 1 base at V and 8 bases at J, with 10 bases in the middle. The V gene's germline CDR1 is SGHDT and CDR2 YYEEEE. This chain's CDR3 is CASSLTGPYEQFF. CDR3 nucleotides: TGTGCCAGCAGCTTGACAGGGCCCTATGAGCAGTTCTTC.

This clone was seen a single time. The genes are TRBV7-9 and TRBJ1-5, with 10 bases aligning to TRBD1. Trimming removed 5 bases from V and 7 bases from J; junction bases left unmatched: 2. Germline V gene sequence: CDR1 SEHNR, CDR2 FQNEAQ (reference sequence). CDR3 size: 13 residues. The CDR3 loop is CASSGQGDQPQHF. CDR3 in DNA: TGTGCCAGCAGCGGACAGGGGGACCAGCCCCAGCATTTT. Full variable domain (rest looked up from reference TRBV7-9 and TRBJ1-5): DTGVSQNPRHKITKRGQNVTFRCDPISEHNRLYWYRQTLGQGPEFLTYFQNEAQLEKSRLLSDRFSAERPKGSFSTLEIQRTEQGDSAMYLCASSGQGDQPQHFGDGTRLSIL.

CDR3 nucleotide sequence: TGTGCCAGTAGTACCCCAGGGAACTATGGCTACACCTTC. Residues: CASSTPGNYGYTF. V and J are TRBV19 and TRBJ1-2, with D possibly being TRBD1 (5 bases). V lost 4 bases to trimming and J lost 2 bases, with 8 bases between them. CDR1 is LNHDA and CDR2 is SQIVND in the germline V gene (reference sequence). The CDR3 runs to 13 residues.

The rearrangement uses TRBV27 and TRBJ2-4, with no clear D. Germline V gives CDR1 MNHEY, CDR2 SMNVEV (reference sequence). V was cut by 6 bases and J by 6 bases, with 15 bases left in between. There are 14 residues in the CDR3. Here the CDR3 DNA reads TGTGCCAGCAGCACCTCCGAATCGAGAAACATTCAGTACTTC. Translated: CASSTSESRNIQYF.

The chain carries TRBV5-4 and TRBJ2-2, with 9 bases fitting TRBD2. V gave up 4 bases and J gave up 3 bases; unmatched junction bases: 7. This CDR3 has 16 amino acids. Germline loops: CDR1 SGHNT, CDR2 YYREEE (reference sequence). CDR3: CASSPGASGDTGELFF. The CDR3 DNA sequence: TGTGCCAGCAGCCCTGGGGCTAGCGGGGACACCGGGGAGCTGTTTTTT.

The gene calls are TRBV5-4 and TRBJ2-3, with D uncertain. The CDR3 runs to 15 residues. The V end was cut by 0 bases, the J end by 2 bases, with 10 bases between. In germline, CDR1 is SGHNT, CDR2 YYREEE (reference sequence). The CDR3 region is CASSLDGQNTDTQYF. The CDR3 bases are TGTGCCAGCAGCTTGGACGGTCAAAACACAGATACGCAGTATTTT.

In this sample, this clone turned up a few times. The chain recombines TRBV4-3 with TRBJ1-4, with 7 bases lining up with TRBD1. J was trimmed by 7 bases and V by 4 bases; bases with no gene match: 9. The CDR3 loop spans 15 amino acids. The germline gives CDR1 LGHNA, CDR2 YSLEER. The CDR3 is CASSREGAGAEKLFF. In nucleotides, the CDR3 is TGCGCCAGCAGCCGAGAGGGGGCCGGGGCTGAAAAACTGTTTTTT.

In its sample, this clone was seen once. V is TRBV28 and J is TRBJ2-1, with D maybe TRBD1 (6 bases). The CDR3 extends over 15 amino acids. Between the trimmed V and J ends, which lost 2 bases and 6 bases, there was a span of 14 bases. The V gene's germline CDR1 is MDHEN and CDR2 SYDVKM. The CDR3 loop reads CASSLLAGDGNEQFF. The CDR3 DNA reads as TGTGCCAGCAGTTTACTGGCAGGGGATGGCAATGAGCAGTTCTTC.

The V and J genes are TRBV6-6 and TRBJ2-7; D might be TRBD1 (5 bases). Germline lookup yields CDR1 MNHNY and CDR2 SVGAGI (reference sequence). Trimming removed 2 bases from V and 7 bases from J, with 12 bases in between. The CDR3 length is 13 residues. The CDR3 here is CASSYTRDGEQYF. The CDR3 DNA follows: TGTGCCAGCAGTTACACCAGGGATGGGGAGCAGTACTTC.

Remarks on this clone: A junction boundary mismatches the germline segment, possibly from a read error. DNA for the CDR3: TGCGCAGGGGGCCTCTCTGGGGCCAACGTCCTGACTTTC. Protein product: CAGGLSGANVLTF. V is TRBV6-1 and J is TRBJ2-6; 8 bases line up with TRBD1. This CDR3 spans 13 amino acids. The germline gives CDR1 MNHNS, CDR2 SASEGT.

This chain links TRBV19 with TRBJ2-3, with 11 bases identical to TRBD2. This CDR3 is built from 15 residues. CDR1 is LNHDA and CDR2 is SQIVND in the germline V gene (reference sequence). The V segment lost 6 bases and the J segment 0 bases; nucleotides outside the gene matches: 2. The CDR3 DNA follows: TGTGCCAGTAGGGGACTAGCGGCTAGCACAGATACGCAGTATTTT. As protein: CASRGLAASTDTQYF.

CDR3 amino acids: CASRSTERDYEQYF. CDR3 DNA: TGCGCCAGTAGATCGACAGAAAGGGACTACGAGCAGTACTTC. The rearrangement links TRBV5-1 to TRBJ2-7; possible D gene TRBD1, 5 bases. The V gene lost 8 bases and the J gene lost 3 bases, with 18 bases spanning the gap. Germline V gene sequence: CDR1 SGHRS, CDR2 YFSETQ. The CDR3 loop spans 14 amino acids.

Here the CDR3 DNA reads TGTGCCAGCAGTGAAGCGGGGGGGGTGGGGTACGAGCAGTACTTC. Its protein is CASSEAGGVGYEQYF. This chain links TRBV6-1 with TRBJ2-7; TRBD2 agrees at 7 bases. Trimming at V came to 0 bases and at J to 4 bases, leaving 6 bases not matched to a gene. Germline assignment: CDR1 MNHNS and CDR2 SASEGT. The CDR3 totals 15 residues.

The chain recombines TRBV28 with TRBJ2-2, with 7 bases identical to TRBD1. Germline-derived CDR1 and CDR2 are MDHEN and SYDVKM. J lost 2 bases, V lost 6 bases, and 12 bases had no gene match. The CDR3 totals 17 residues. The CDR3 nucleotides are TGTGCCAGCAGCCCATCCGGGACAGAGATAAACACCGGGGAGCTGTTTTTT. Translated: CASSPSGTEINTGELFF.

The J gene is TRBJ1-1, the V gene TRBV29-1; 9 bases are a match to TRBD1. Germline V gene lookup returns CDR1 SQVTM and CDR2 ANQGSEA. Trimming took 0 bases from V and 4 from J; bases not matched to a gene: 3. The CDR3 is made up of 14 amino acids. CDR3 sequence reads: CSVEDGTGSTEAFF. CDR3 nucleotide sequence: TGCAGCGTTGAAGATGGGACAGGGAGCACTGAAGCTTTCTTT.

J is TRBJ2-7 and V is TRBV7-3, with TRBD2 identical over 14 bases. V lost 5 bases, J lost 5 bases, and 5 bases stayed unmatched. Germline V lookup: CDR1 SGHTA, CDR2 FQGTGA. The CDR3 contains 15 residues. For the CDR3, the DNA is TGTGCCAGCAGCCTCGGGACTAGCGGGAGCCACGAGCAGTACTTC. Its translation: CASSLGTSGSHEQYF.